This is a list of T cell receptor beta chains from one sample in a study of early T cells in non-severe SARS-CoV-2 infection. MiXCR, run by TCRdb on the 5' RACE reads, gives a single entry per CDR3 protein. This sample has roughly 36,000 distinct CDR3 sequences, with approximately 5.3% found just once. The sequenced sample was whole blood. These receptors originate from an adult who was a healthcare worker with PCR-confirmed SARS-CoV-2 infection or an uninfected control (not recorded which). The CDR3 runs from the conserved cysteine through the conserved F or W. A D gene is named only where the DNA matches it firmly. For some rows the clone size is stated as once, few or many, or as a class when expanded; others skip it.

j_gene: TRBJ1-5
v_gene: TRBV6-2/TRBV6-3
d_gene: NA
abundance: many
CDR3nt: TGTGCCAGCAGTTACGGGGGAGATAATCAGCCCCAGCATTTT
CDR3aa: CASSYGGDNQPQHF

j_gene: TRBJ2-2
v_gene: TRBV5-1
d_gene: TRBD1
abundance: many
CDR3nt: TGCGCCAGCAGCCTACAGGGGTCGGACTCAGGGGAGCTGTTTTTT
CDR3aa: CASSLQGSDSGELFF

j_gene: TRBJ1-1
v_gene: TRBV5-6
d_gene: NA
abundance: many
CDR3nt: TGTGCCAGCAGCTTGCAGTGGGCTCTCCCCCCTGAAGCTTTCTTT
CDR3aa: CASSLQWALPPEAFF

j_gene: TRBJ1-2
v_gene: TRBV5-4
d_gene: NA
abundance: many
CDR3nt: TGTGCCAGCAGCTTGGCAGCTAGGGGGGCGAGTGGCTACACCTTC
CDR3aa: CASSLAARGASGYTF

j_gene: TRBJ2-5
v_gene: TRBV7-2
d_gene: NA
abundance: few
CDR3nt: TGTGCCAGCAGCCCTCGGGGGCAAGAGACCCAGTACTTC
CDR3aa: CASSPRGQETQYF

j_gene: TRBJ2-7
v_gene: TRBV5-1
d_gene: NA
abundance: NA
CDR3nt: TGCGCCAGCAGCTTGGTGGCACGCTCCTACGAGCAGTACTTC
CDR3aa: CASSLVARSYEQYF

j_gene: TRBJ1-2
v_gene: TRBV19
d_gene: NA
abundance: few
CDR3nt: TGTGCCAGTAGTATTGTGAGCGACTATGGCTACACCTTC
CDR3aa: CASSIVSDYGYTF

j_gene: TRBJ2-4
v_gene: TRBV20-1
d_gene: NA
abundance: many
CDR3nt: TGCAGTGCTAGAATATCGGGTAGGGCGAACGCGTTAGCCAAAAACATTCAGTACTTC
CDR3aa: CSARISGRANALAKNIQYF

j_gene: TRBJ1-6
v_gene: TRBV29-1
d_gene: NA
abundance: NA
CDR3nt: TGCAGCGTTACCTGGGGGGGTCCTAATTCACCCCTCCACTTT
CDR3aa: CSVTWGGPNSPLHF

j_gene: TRBJ2-3
v_gene: TRBV29-1
d_gene: TRBD2
abundance: many
CDR3nt: TGCAGCGTTGAGGGGCGGCGGGGGGTAACAGATACGCAGTATTTT
CDR3aa: CSVEGRRGVTDTQYF

j_gene: TRBJ2-1
v_gene: TRBV7-2
d_gene: TRBD2
abundance: NA
CDR3nt: TGTGCCAGCAGGACTAGCGGGGACCCCTACAATGAGCAGTTCTTC
CDR3aa: CASRTSGDPYNEQFF

j_gene: TRBJ1-2
v_gene: TRBV18
d_gene: NA
abundance: many
CDR3nt: TGTGCCAGCTCACCGGTCGTGTCTACCGGCTACACCTTC
CDR3aa: CASSPVVSTGYTF

j_gene: TRBJ1-6
v_gene: TRBV18
d_gene: NA
abundance: many
CDR3nt: TGTGCCAGCTCACCGTCGCAGAAATCTGATAATTCACCCCTCCACTTT
CDR3aa: CASSPSQKSDNSPLHF

j_gene: TRBJ2-1
v_gene: TRBV5-1
d_gene: NA
abundance: NA
CDR3nt: TGCGCCAGCAGCTCCGGGACCTACAATGAGCAGTTCTTC
CDR3aa: CASSSGTYNEQFF

j_gene: TRBJ2-7
v_gene: TRBV7-2
d_gene: TRBD2
abundance: NA
CDR3nt: TGTGCCAGCAGCTTTAGATCTAGCGGGGGCTACGAGCAGTACTTC
CDR3aa: CASSFRSSGGYEQYF

j_gene: TRBJ2-4
v_gene: TRBV12-3/TRBV12-4
d_gene: TRBD1
abundance: many
CDR3nt: TGTGCCAGCAGTTTCGGCCTGGACAGGGGATGGAGAAACATTCAGTACTTC
CDR3aa: CASSFGLDRGWRNIQYF

j_gene: TRBJ1-6
v_gene: TRBV6-5
d_gene: TRBD1
abundance: many
CDR3nt: TGTGCCAGCAGCCGAGAAGGGACAGGGTATTCACCCCTCCACTTT
CDR3aa: CASSREGTGYSPLHF

j_gene: TRBJ2-3
v_gene: TRBV20-1
d_gene: TRBD2
abundance: many
CDR3nt: TGCAGTGCTAGAAAAAGCGGGGATAGCACAGATACGCAGTATTTT
CDR3aa: CSARKSGDSTDTQYF

j_gene: TRBJ1-4
v_gene: TRBV4-2
d_gene: NA
abundance: many
CDR3nt: TGTGCCAGCAGCCAAGAGGGGGAGGGGACTAATGAAAAACTGTTTTTT
CDR3aa: CASSQEGEGTNEKLFF

j_gene: TRBJ1-1
v_gene: TRBV9
d_gene: TRBD1
abundance: many
CDR3nt: TGTGCCAGCAGCAAATCCCGGGACAGGGTGAACACTGAAGCTTTCTTT
CDR3aa: CASSKSRDRVNTEAFF

j_gene: TRBJ1-5
v_gene: TRBV4-3
d_gene: NA
abundance: NA
CDR3nt: TGCGCCAGCAGCCCCGACGGAGGGAGCAATCAGCCCCAGCATTTT
CDR3aa: CASSPDGGSNQPQHF

j_gene: TRBJ1-1
v_gene: TRBV10-3
d_gene: TRBD1
abundance: many
CDR3nt: TGTGCCATCGCTATTGGACAGGAGAACACTGAAGCTTTCTTT
CDR3aa: CAIAIGQENTEAFF

j_gene: TRBJ2-2
v_gene: TRBV30
d_gene: TRBD1
abundance: many
CDR3nt: TGTGCCTGGAGTACAGGGGCGGGGGAGCTGTTTTTT
CDR3aa: CAWSTGAGELFF

j_gene: TRBJ2-1
v_gene: TRBV19
d_gene: NA
abundance: NA
CDR3nt: TGTGCCAGTAGTCCGGACCTCAGTCTGGGGCCTGAGCAGTTCTTC
CDR3aa: CASSPDLSLGPEQFF

j_gene: TRBJ2-7
v_gene: TRBV28
d_gene: NA
abundance: many
CDR3nt: TGTGCCAGCACCCTCGGAGGGACCTTACCTGGAGAGCAGTACTTC
CDR3aa: CASTLGGTLPGEQYF

j_gene: TRBJ1-6
v_gene: TRBV30
d_gene: NA
abundance: NA
CDR3nt: TGTGCCTGGAGTGTACAGGGCGCTTCACCCCTCCACTTT
CDR3aa: CAWSVQGASPLHF

j_gene: TRBJ2-1
v_gene: TRBV5-1
d_gene: NA
abundance: many
CDR3nt: TGCGCCAGCAGCTTGGTTTCGGGGGGCCTATCCTACAATGAGCAGTTCTTC
CDR3aa: CASSLVSGGLSYNEQFF

j_gene: TRBJ2-2
v_gene: TRBV7-3
d_gene: NA
abundance: many
CDR3nt: TGTGCCAGCAGCCAACCCTTAGGGGGGGCCTACACCGGGGAGCTGTTTTTT
CDR3aa: CASSQPLGGAYTGELFF

j_gene: TRBJ2-1
v_gene: TRBV12-3/TRBV12-4
d_gene: NA
abundance: many
CDR3nt: TGTGCCAGCAGTTTGGGGGGGCCAGTTGATGAGCAGTTCTTC
CDR3aa: CASSLGGPVDEQFF

j_gene: TRBJ2-5
v_gene: TRBV3-1
d_gene: NA
abundance: few
CDR3nt: TGTGCCAGCAGCCAAGATCCCCTAGCCGGCTCCGTGGAGACCCAGTACTTC
CDR3aa: CASSQDPLAGSVETQYF

j_gene: TRBJ2-7
v_gene: TRBV28
d_gene: NA
abundance: many
CDR3nt: TGTGCCAGCACCCCGGGACCCTCGTACGAGCAGTACTTC
CDR3aa: CASTPGPSYEQYF

j_gene: TRBJ1-3
v_gene: TRBV6-5
d_gene: NA
abundance: many
CDR3nt: TGTGCCAGCACTCCTGGGGGAAACACCATATATTTT
CDR3aa: CASTPGGNTIYF

j_gene: TRBJ1-2
v_gene: TRBV27
d_gene: NA
abundance: many
CDR3nt: TGTGCCAGCAGCCCTGGACGGACTAACTATGGCTACACCTTC
CDR3aa: CASSPGRTNYGYTF

j_gene: TRBJ2-7
v_gene: TRBV6-6
d_gene: NA
abundance: many
CDR3nt: TGTGCCAGCAGTAAGCCCTGGGAGGGGGCTTACGAGCAGTACTTC
CDR3aa: CASSKPWEGAYEQYF

j_gene: TRBJ1-6
v_gene: TRBV6-1
d_gene: NA
abundance: few
CDR3nt: TGTGCCAGCAGTCTGACAGGACCTTATAATTCACCCCTCCACTTT
CDR3aa: CASSLTGPYNSPLHF

j_gene: TRBJ2-5
v_gene: TRBV15
d_gene: TRBD2
abundance: NA
CDR3nt: TGTGCCACCAGCGGTTTAATGGGAGGGCCCGTTGTGACCCAGTACTTC
CDR3aa: CATSGLMGGPVVTQYF

j_gene: TRBJ2-7
v_gene: TRBV19
d_gene: NA
abundance: many
CDR3nt: TGTGCCAGTAGCTCTACAGCCCCCTCCTACGAGCAGTACTTC
CDR3aa: CASSSTAPSYEQYF

j_gene: TRBJ2-5
v_gene: TRBV4-2
d_gene: TRBD2
abundance: many
CDR3nt: TGTGCCAGCAGCCCTGGGACTACCCAAGAGACCCAGTACTTC
CDR3aa: CASSPGTTQETQYF

j_gene: TRBJ1-2
v_gene: TRBV6-5
d_gene: TRBD1
abundance: many
CDR3nt: TGTGCCAGCAGTGGACAGGGAGGGACACGTCATGGCTACACCTTC
CDR3aa: CASSGQGGTRHGYTF

j_gene: TRBJ2-5
v_gene: TRBV5-1
d_gene: NA
abundance: many
CDR3nt: TGCGCCAGCAGCTTATACGGGGGCGCAGGCCAGTACTTC
CDR3aa: CASSLYGGAGQYF

j_gene: TRBJ2-5
v_gene: TRBV3-2
d_gene: NA
abundance: many
CDR3nt: TGTGCCAGCAGCCCACGGGGGCTAGCGGGGAAGGAGACCCAGTACTTC
CDR3aa: CASSPRGLAGKETQYF